Sequencing of this T cell receptor (beta chain) was carried out in a study of CD8 T cells in Susac syndrome. A note on this clonotype: What it binds is not known.

CD8+ and CD4+ blood T cells underwent TCR beta sequencing. Negative magnetic isolation gave CD8+ and CD4+ cells; FACS enriched CD8+ TEMRA. RNA was extracted with the RNeasy kit, and a quantity of roughly 0.5 to 1 ug was reverse transcribed using random hexamers. Across 54 Vbeta and 13 Jbeta, TCR beta CDR3 was amplified with immunoSEQ multiplex PCR. Each CDR3 protein gets one entry after TCRdb re-called the immunoSEQ multiplex PCR reads with MiXCR. The table shows 180,000 or so distinct CDR3 sequences, with 90% to 95% occurring only once. Study conclusions and caveats: The study acknowledged a relatively small number of individuals in its TCR sequencing and HLA analysis.

V lost 5 bases and J lost 3, with 22 bases in between. CDR3 length equals 16 residues. Germline lookup yields CDR1 DFQATT and CDR2 SNEGSKA (reference sequence). The V call is TRBV20-1, the J call TRBJ1-1, with D hard to call. This receptor was taken from a human donor with multiple sclerosis. Sequences were obtained from CD4+ T cells from PBMCs. The CDR3 reads CSAPRGGMIGDTEAFF. Written as DNA, the CDR3 is TGCAGTGCTCCCCGGGGAGGGATGATAGGAGACACTGAAGCTTTCTTT.